This entry concerns a single TCR beta chain. This sample was included in a study of blood T cell repertoires in COVID-19. Study-wide background: Acute-phase and convalescent COVID-19 samples originated in the United States, Italy and Spain. In each case, the material was cDNA or gDNA derived from T cells, B-cell-depleted T cells, or PBMCs.

CDR3 length equals 15 residues. Trimming shortened V by 4 bases and J by 1 base, and 13 bases separated the two germline ends. CDR1 is SGDLS, CDR2 YYNGEE, per germline. Method: immunoSEQ multiplex PCR; TCRdb's copy keeps in-frame clones and lacks some. The table has approximately 96,000 clones, around 90% seen once. Patients in Seattle were enrolled during active infection, then followed longitudinally. This chain connects TRBV9 to TRBJ2-3; weak D call: TRBD2 (6 bases). Specimen: peripheral blood. This receptor was obtained from a human donor with COVID-19, enrolled during active disease. The donor label of this sample is uncertain. The CDR3 coding sequence is TGTGCCAGCAGCCCCCCTGGCGGGGGCACAGATACGCAGTATTTT. The encoded protein is CASSPPGGGTDTQYF.